This T cell receptor (beta chain) was captured in a study of glioma-infiltrating T cells after dendritic cell vaccination. Study details: Patients received autologous tumor lysate-pulsed dendritic cell vaccination between about 2003 and 2012. Study outcomes and limitations: Patients with more pretreatment TILs had longer time to progression and survival.

CDR1 and CDR2 (germline): SGHRS, YFSETQ. V shed 4 bases and J shed 0 bases, with 16 bases lying between them. The CDR3 is made up of 17 amino acids. Time point here: after dendritic cell vaccination, including at tumor progression/relapse. Blood PBMC samples: pre-vaccination, two weeks post third vaccination, and at tumor progression. Sequenced by immunoSEQ multiplex PCR; TCRdb stores in-frame clones only, minus some. The repertoire holds approximately 90,000 clones, with 70% to 90% as singletons. In the case of this clone: What it recognizes is unknown.

J is TRBJ2-2 and V is TRBV5-1, with a tentative D call TRBD1 (6 bases). Specimen: blood, collected after dendritic cell vaccination. This receptor was taken from a human donor with glioblastoma. The CDR3 DNA follows: TGCGCCAGCAGCCCATCGACAGGTACTACGAACACCGGGGAGCTGTTTTTT. Translated, it gives CASSPSTGTTNTGELFF. Complete variable domain (other parts from reference TRBV5-1 and TRBJ2-2): KAGVTQTPRYLIKTRGQQVTLSCSPISGHRSVSWYQQTPGQGLQFLFEYFSETQRNKGNFPGRFSGRQFSNSRSEMNVSTLELGDSALYLCASSPSTGTTNTGELFFGEGSRLTVL.